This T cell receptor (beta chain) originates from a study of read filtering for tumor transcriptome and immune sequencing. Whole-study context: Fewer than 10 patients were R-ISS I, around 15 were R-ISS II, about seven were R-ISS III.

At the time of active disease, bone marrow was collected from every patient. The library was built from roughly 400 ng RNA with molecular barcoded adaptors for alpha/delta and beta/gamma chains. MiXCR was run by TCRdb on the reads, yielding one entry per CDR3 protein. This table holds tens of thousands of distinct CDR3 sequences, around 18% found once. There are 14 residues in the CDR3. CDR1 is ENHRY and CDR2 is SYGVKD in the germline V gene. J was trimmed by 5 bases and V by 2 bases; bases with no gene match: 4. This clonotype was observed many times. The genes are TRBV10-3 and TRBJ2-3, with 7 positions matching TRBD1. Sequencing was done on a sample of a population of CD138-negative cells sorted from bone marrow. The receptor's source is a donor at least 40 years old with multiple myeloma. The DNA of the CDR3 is TGTGCCATCAGTGAGGGGACAGATGGAGATACGCAGTATTTT. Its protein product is CAISEGTDGDTQYF.